The rows below give T cell receptor beta chains drawn from one sample of a study of T cell repertoires in cytomegalovirus infection. Each CDR3 protein is one row after TCRdb ran MiXCR on the reads. In the table there are about 740,000 distinct CDR3 sequences, 35% to 45% of which are singletons. The sample comprised PBMCs. All receptors come from a human donor in good health (CMV status not recorded). Some clones in this sample may be carry-over from other donors' samples. Both conserved end residues are trimmed from each CDR3.

length,J,V,CDR3
13,TRBJ1-1,TRBV28,ASTTPGHPNTEAF
12,TRBJ2-7,TRBV28,ASSLLPGSYEQY
12,TRBJ2-3,TRBV6-5,ASSSPRARDTQY
16,TRBJ1-5,TRBV12-3/TRBV12-4,ASSLRDRVVLGNQPQH
14,TRBJ2-2,TRBV5-4,ASSNPGTVNTGELF
13,TRBJ2-5,TRBV7-2,ASSSRTAREETQY
13,TRBJ2-1,TRBV28,ASSKRDNLRYEQF
14,TRBJ2-1,TRBV19,ASSSSLNQRDNEQF
13,TRBJ2-1,TRBV7-9,ASSFSGGQGNEQF
13,TRBJ1-5,TRBV12-3/TRBV12-4,TSSLTGTGHQPQH
12,TRBJ2-3,TRBV20-1,SARDRLAGDTQY
12,TRBJ1-6,TRBV7-2,ASSERGGLPPLH
14,TRBJ2-3,TRBV5-4,ASSPVGQGSPDTQY
11,TRBJ1-2,TRBV20-1,SAPNRENLGYT
13,TRBJ1-4,TRBV5-6,ASSFREGAFGKLF
15,TRBJ2-7,TRBV20-1,SARAPNIPGQGYEQY
16,TRBJ1-2,TRBV5-1,ASSLVAGQGWVPYGYT
14,TRBJ1-1,TRBV3-1,ASSQDGTDPYTEAF
13,TRBJ2-7,TRBV15,ATSIPGQGAYAQY
14,TRBJ1-6,TRBV27,ASSYTSISYNSPLH
12,TRBJ1-5,TRBV10-3,ATGTPNSNQPQH
12,TRBJ2-7,TRBV28,ASLQKRASYEQY
12,TRBJ1-1,TRBV2,ASSPRLLNTEAF
15,TRBJ2-3,TRBV5-8,ASSSRWGARGTDTQY
15,TRBJ1-3,TRBV4-2,ASSQERSGLSGNTIY
14,TRBJ1-6,TRBV6-5,ASSFGGGAGNSPLH